This T cell receptor beta chain was observed in a study of cytomegalovirus exposure and HLA in healthy donors. TCRdb's table, derived via immunoSEQ multiplex PCR, lists solely in-frame clones and lacks some. The table has roughly 100,000 clones, around 83% seen once. Study-wide points: According to the study, roughly 180 TCR beta chains were cytomegalovirus-associated.

CDR1 is ENHRY, CDR2 SYGVKD, per germline. The CDR3 loop spans 15 amino acids. The ends lost 1 base at V and 4 bases at J; junction bases unmatched: 2. This clone occurred a few times. No antigen is known for it. This chain links TRBV10-3 with TRBJ1-5, with 9 positions matching TRBD1. This clonotype originated in a woman between 18 and 29 years old in good health and CMV-seropositive. Sequenced input: PBMCs. The CDR3 DNA follows: TGTGCCATCAGTGAGTTAGGACAGGGGAATCAGCCCCAGCATTTT. Protein product: CAISELGQGNQPQHF.